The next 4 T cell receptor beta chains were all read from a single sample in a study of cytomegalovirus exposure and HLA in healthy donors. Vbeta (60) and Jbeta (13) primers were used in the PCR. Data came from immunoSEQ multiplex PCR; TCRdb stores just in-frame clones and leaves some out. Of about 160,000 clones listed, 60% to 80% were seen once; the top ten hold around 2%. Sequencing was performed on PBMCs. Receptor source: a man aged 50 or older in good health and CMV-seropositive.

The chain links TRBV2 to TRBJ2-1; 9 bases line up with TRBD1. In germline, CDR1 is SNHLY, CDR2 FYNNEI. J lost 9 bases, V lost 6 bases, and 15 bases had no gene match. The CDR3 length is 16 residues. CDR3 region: CASSLLGQGLGGEQFF. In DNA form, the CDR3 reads TGTGCCAGCAGCCTTTTGGGACAGGGATTAGGCGGTGAGCAGTTCTTC.

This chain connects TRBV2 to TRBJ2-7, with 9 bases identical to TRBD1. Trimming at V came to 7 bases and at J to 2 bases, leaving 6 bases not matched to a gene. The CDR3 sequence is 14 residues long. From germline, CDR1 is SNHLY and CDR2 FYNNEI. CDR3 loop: CASIPGQGAYEQYF. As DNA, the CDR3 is TGTGCCAGCATCCCGGGACAGGGAGCCTACGAGCAGTACTTC. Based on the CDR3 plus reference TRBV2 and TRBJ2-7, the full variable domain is EPEVTQTPSHQVTQMGQEVILRCVPISNHLYFYWYRQILGQKVEFLVSFYNNEISEKSEIFDDQFSVERPDGSNFTLKIRSTKLEDSAMYFCASIPGQGAYEQYFGPGTRLTVT.

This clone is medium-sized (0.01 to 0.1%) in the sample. In DNA, the CDR3 is TGCGCCAGCAGCCGAGCCCGGACAGATCCTGGAAACACCATATATTTT. Translating gives CASSRARTDPGNTIYF. The chain combines TRBV4-1 with TRBJ1-3; a weak D match, TRBD1 (6 bases). The CDR3 runs to 16 residues. The germline V gene has CDR1 MGHRA and CDR2 YSYEKL. Trimming pared 4 bases from V and 2 bases from J, leaving 15 bases between.

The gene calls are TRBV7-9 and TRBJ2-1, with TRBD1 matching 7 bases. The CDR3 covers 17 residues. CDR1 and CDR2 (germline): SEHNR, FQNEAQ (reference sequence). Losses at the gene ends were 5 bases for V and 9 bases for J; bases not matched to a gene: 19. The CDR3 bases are TGTGCCAGCAGCCGATTAGGGGGCCGAGGGGGCGGCGGTGAGCAGTTCTTC. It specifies CASSRLGGRGGGGEQFF.